This is a list of T cell receptor beta chains from one sample in a study of T-cell reconstitution after alpha-beta-depleted transplantation in children. From the PCR reads, TCRdb called clonotypes with MiXCR, one entry per CDR3 protein. Of hundreds of thousands of distinct CDR3 sequences in the sample, roughly 24% were seen once. The source material was PBMCs, mostly from graft donor cells, sampled 360 days after TCRalphabeta/CD19-depleted stem cell transplant. The source of these receptors is a boy in the first two years of life who had a stem cell transplant for acute myeloid leukemia, so the T cells may come from the graft donor. Both conserved end residues are part of each CDR3. Each record gives: CDR3 length, clone size, D gene, J gene, V gene, CDR3 protein, CDR3 DNA. The D gene is left open where the match is weak. Part of the rows lack a size; the others show once, few, many or a class for expanded clones.

cdr3_length: 16
clone_size: many
d_call: -
j_call: TRBJ2-4
v_call: TRBV3-1
cdr3_aa: CASSQAPSATQNIQYF
cdr3_nt: TGTGCCAGCAGCCAAGCCCCATCCGCGACCCAAAACATTCAGTACTTC

cdr3_length: 15
clone_size: many
d_call: -
j_call: TRBJ2-2
v_call: TRBV5-1
cdr3_aa: CASSSGEGITGELFF
cdr3_nt: TGCGCCAGCAGCTCAGGGGAGGGGATCACCGGGGAGCTGTTTTTT

cdr3_length: 15
clone_size: few
d_call: -
j_call: TRBJ1-4
v_call: TRBV20-1
cdr3_aa: CSARDRGQRHEKLFF
cdr3_nt: TGCAGTGCTAGAGATCGAGGTCAGCGTCATGAAAAACTGTTTTTT

cdr3_length: 10
clone_size: many
d_call: -
j_call: TRBJ2-3
v_call: TRBV12-3/TRBV12-4
cdr3_aa: CASSGSTQYF
cdr3_nt: TGTGCCAGCAGCGGGTCCACGCAGTATTTT

cdr3_length: 13
clone_size: many
d_call: -
j_call: TRBJ2-5
v_call: TRBV20-1
cdr3_aa: CSAEKRGGETQYF
cdr3_nt: TGCAGTGCTGAGAAGCGTGGTGGAGAGACCCAGTACTTC

cdr3_length: 16
clone_size: -
d_call: -
j_call: TRBJ1-1
v_call: TRBV4-1
cdr3_aa: CASSQEDKTGNTEAFF
cdr3_nt: TGCGCCAGCAGCCAAGAGGATAAGACAGGGAACACTGAAGCTTTCTTT

cdr3_length: 16
clone_size: few
d_call: -
j_call: TRBJ1-1
v_call: TRBV6-5
cdr3_aa: CASSYSKFGKSGEAFF
cdr3_nt: TGTGCCAGCAGTTACTCGAAGTTTGGAAAGAGCGGTGAAGCTTTCTTT

cdr3_length: 14
clone_size: few
d_call: -
j_call: TRBJ2-1
v_call: TRBV20-1
cdr3_aa: CSAGGGGSYNEQFF
cdr3_nt: TGCAGTGCAGGGGGGGGCGGATCCTACAATGAGCAGTTCTTC

cdr3_length: 14
clone_size: many
d_call: -
j_call: TRBJ1-1
v_call: TRBV29-1
cdr3_aa: CSVGQPGGNTEAFF
cdr3_nt: TGCAGCGTTGGGCAACCGGGGGGGAACACTGAAGCTTTCTTT

cdr3_length: 13
clone_size: many
d_call: -
j_call: TRBJ2-5
v_call: TRBV27
cdr3_aa: CASSARRGETQYF
cdr3_nt: TGTGCCAGCAGTGCTCGGAGGGGGGAGACCCAGTACTTC

cdr3_length: 15
clone_size: -
d_call: TRBD1
j_call: TRBJ2-1
v_call: TRBV7-2
cdr3_aa: CASSLGQRLYNEQFF
cdr3_nt: TGTGCCAGCAGCTTGGGACAGCGACTTTACAATGAGCAGTTCTTC

cdr3_length: 15
clone_size: many
d_call: TRBD1
j_call: TRBJ2-2
v_call: TRBV15
cdr3_aa: CATSPGQENTGELFF
cdr3_nt: TGTGCCACCAGCCCCGGACAGGAGAACACCGGGGAGCTGTTTTTT

cdr3_length: 14
clone_size: many
d_call: TRBD1
j_call: TRBJ2-2
v_call: TRBV27
cdr3_aa: CASSLSGGTGELFF
cdr3_nt: TGTGCCAGCAGTTTGTCAGGGGGAACCGGGGAGCTGTTTTTT

cdr3_length: 14
clone_size: many
d_call: TRBD1
j_call: TRBJ2-7
v_call: TRBV20-1
cdr3_aa: CSARKWTGEDEQYF
cdr3_nt: TGCAGTGCTAGGAAGTGGACAGGGGAGGACGAGCAGTACTTC

cdr3_length: 14
clone_size: few
d_call: TRBD1
j_call: TRBJ2-2
v_call: TRBV6-1
cdr3_aa: CASSGTGSTGELFF
cdr3_nt: TGTGCCAGCAGCGGGACAGGGAGCACCGGGGAGCTGTTTTTT

cdr3_length: 14
clone_size: many
d_call: -
j_call: TRBJ1-5
v_call: TRBV7-2
cdr3_aa: CASSLRGERQPQHF
cdr3_nt: TGTGCCAGCAGCTTAAGGGGGGAACGACAGCCCCAGCATTTT

cdr3_length: 20
clone_size: -
d_call: TRBD1
j_call: TRBJ2-1
v_call: TRBV10-3
cdr3_aa: CAISDLGQVGPTTIYNEQFF
cdr3_nt: TGTGCCATCAGTGATCTGGGACAGGTTGGACCGACTACAATCTACAATGAGCAGTTCTTC

cdr3_length: 14
clone_size: -
d_call: TRBD2
j_call: TRBJ2-5
v_call: TRBV12-3/TRBV12-4
cdr3_aa: CASSLGLAEGLQYF
cdr3_nt: TGTGCCAGCAGTCTTGGACTAGCTGAGGGATTACAGTACTTC

cdr3_length: 11
clone_size: few
d_call: -
j_call: TRBJ2-1
v_call: TRBV7-2
cdr3_aa: CASSLIIEQFF
cdr3_nt: TGTGCCAGCAGCCTCATAATTGAGCAGTTCTTC

cdr3_length: 14
clone_size: -
d_call: -
j_call: TRBJ1-1
v_call: TRBV12-3/TRBV12-4
cdr3_aa: CASSLYDLNTEAFF
cdr3_nt: TGTGCCAGCAGTTTATACGATCTGAACACTGAAGCTTTCTTT

cdr3_length: 15
clone_size: -
d_call: TRBD2
j_call: TRBJ2-2
v_call: TRBV20-1
cdr3_aa: CSAREGRGFTGELFF
cdr3_nt: TGCAGTGCTAGAGAGGGGCGGGGGTTCACCGGGGAGCTGTTTTTT

cdr3_length: 12
clone_size: many
d_call: -
j_call: TRBJ2-1
v_call: TRBV12-3/TRBV12-4
cdr3_aa: CASSPIGNEQFF
cdr3_nt: TGTGCCAGCAGCCCGATTGGCAATGAGCAGTTCTTC

cdr3_length: 14
clone_size: many
d_call: -
j_call: TRBJ2-1
v_call: TRBV12-3/TRBV12-4
cdr3_aa: CASLVLGSYNEQFF
cdr3_nt: TGTGCCAGCCTAGTCCTCGGCTCCTACAATGAGCAGTTCTTC

cdr3_length: 13
clone_size: -
d_call: TRBD2
j_call: TRBJ2-3
v_call: TRBV20-1
cdr3_aa: CSALTSGPDTQYF
cdr3_nt: TGCAGTGCTTTGACTAGCGGTCCAGATACGCAGTATTTT

cdr3_length: 14
clone_size: -
d_call: -
j_call: TRBJ2-3
v_call: TRBV15
cdr3_aa: CATSRAASTGTQYF
cdr3_nt: TGTGCCACCAGCAGAGCTGCTTCCACGGGTACGCAGTATTTT

cdr3_length: 18
clone_size: -
d_call: -
j_call: TRBJ2-2
v_call: TRBV25-1
cdr3_aa: CASSLPGGGTWNTGELFF
cdr3_nt: TGTGCCAGCAGCCTCCCAGGGGGGGGAACATGGAACACCGGGGAGCTGTTTTTT

cdr3_length: 15
clone_size: -
d_call: TRBD2
j_call: TRBJ2-5
v_call: TRBV20-1
cdr3_aa: CSACPSGGARETQYF
cdr3_nt: TGCAGTGCTTGCCCTAGCGGGGGGGCCAGAGAGACCCAGTACTTC

cdr3_length: 14
clone_size: -
d_call: -
j_call: TRBJ1-3
v_call: TRBV29-1
cdr3_aa: CSVVGRLSGNTIYF
cdr3_nt: TGCAGCGTTGTCGGGAGGCTCTCTGGAAACACCATATATTTT

cdr3_length: 13
clone_size: few
d_call: -
j_call: TRBJ1-2
v_call: TRBV20-1
cdr3_aa: CSVRAPTGDGYTF
cdr3_nt: TGCAGTGTAAGAGCGCCCACGGGGGATGGCTACACCTTC

cdr3_length: 15
clone_size: -
d_call: -
j_call: TRBJ2-4
v_call: TRBV20-1
cdr3_aa: CSARPEARAKNIQYF
cdr3_nt: TGCAGTGCTAGGCCAGAAGCGAGAGCCAAAAACATTCAGTACTTC

cdr3_length: 16
clone_size: -
d_call: TRBD1
j_call: TRBJ1-2
v_call: TRBV25-1
cdr3_aa: CASSELPGQGFYGYTF
cdr3_nt: TGTGCCAGCAGTGAACTTCCGGGACAGGGGTTCTATGGCTACACCTTC

cdr3_length: 13
clone_size: many
d_call: -
j_call: TRBJ2-1
v_call: TRBV12-3/TRBV12-4
cdr3_aa: CASSLGTFNEQFF
cdr3_nt: TGTGCCAGCAGTTTAGGCACCTTCAATGAGCAGTTCTTC

cdr3_length: 16
clone_size: few
d_call: -
j_call: TRBJ2-5
v_call: TRBV5-1
cdr3_aa: CASTRAGALNQETQYF
cdr3_nt: TGCGCCAGCACGAGGGCGGGGGCGCTTAACCAAGAGACCCAGTACTTC

cdr3_length: 11
clone_size: -
d_call: TRBD1
j_call: TRBJ1-5
v_call: TRBV2
cdr3_aa: CASSEGDREHF
cdr3_nt: TGTGCCAGCAGTGAAGGGGACAGAGAGCATTTT

cdr3_length: 14
clone_size: many
d_call: -
j_call: TRBJ2-1
v_call: TRBV20-1
cdr3_aa: CSAAGTDAYNEQFF
cdr3_nt: TGCAGTGCTGCCGGGACGGACGCCTACAATGAGCAGTTCTTC

cdr3_length: 13
clone_size: -
d_call: -
j_call: TRBJ2-2
v_call: TRBV7-6
cdr3_aa: CASSQTITGELFF
cdr3_nt: TGTGCCAGCAGCCAGACAATCACCGGGGAGCTGTTTTTT

cdr3_length: 13
clone_size: many
d_call: -
j_call: TRBJ2-2
v_call: TRBV20-1
cdr3_aa: CSASFGPGRKLFF
cdr3_nt: TGCAGTGCTAGTTTCGGGCCTGGACGGAAGCTGTTTTTT

cdr3_length: 15
clone_size: many
d_call: -
j_call: TRBJ2-3
v_call: TRBV20-1
cdr3_aa: CSARDSGLSTDTQYF
cdr3_nt: TGCAGTGCTAGAGATAGTGGACTAAGCACAGATACGCAGTATTTT

cdr3_length: 16
clone_size: few
d_call: -
j_call: TRBJ2-2
v_call: TRBV12-3/TRBV12-4
cdr3_aa: CASSLGLPTVTGELFF
cdr3_nt: TGTGCCAGCAGTTTAGGACTCCCAACCGTTACCGGGGAGCTGTTTTTT

cdr3_length: 12
clone_size: many
d_call: -
j_call: TRBJ2-7
v_call: TRBV29-1
cdr3_aa: CSAGYGSYEQYF
cdr3_nt: TGCAGCGCTGGGTACGGGTCCTACGAGCAGTACTTC

cdr3_length: 17
clone_size: -
d_call: -
j_call: TRBJ2-3
v_call: TRBV7-2
cdr3_aa: CASSLVSAGASPDTQYF
cdr3_nt: TGTGCCAGCAGCTTAGTCTCGGCGGGGGCCTCGCCAGATACGCAGTATTTT

cdr3_length: 18
clone_size: many
d_call: TRBD2
j_call: TRBJ2-5
v_call: TRBV11-2
cdr3_aa: CASSSRGLAGAPQETQYF
cdr3_nt: TGTGCCAGCAGCTCCCGGGGGTTAGCGGGGGCCCCGCAAGAGACCCAGTACTTC